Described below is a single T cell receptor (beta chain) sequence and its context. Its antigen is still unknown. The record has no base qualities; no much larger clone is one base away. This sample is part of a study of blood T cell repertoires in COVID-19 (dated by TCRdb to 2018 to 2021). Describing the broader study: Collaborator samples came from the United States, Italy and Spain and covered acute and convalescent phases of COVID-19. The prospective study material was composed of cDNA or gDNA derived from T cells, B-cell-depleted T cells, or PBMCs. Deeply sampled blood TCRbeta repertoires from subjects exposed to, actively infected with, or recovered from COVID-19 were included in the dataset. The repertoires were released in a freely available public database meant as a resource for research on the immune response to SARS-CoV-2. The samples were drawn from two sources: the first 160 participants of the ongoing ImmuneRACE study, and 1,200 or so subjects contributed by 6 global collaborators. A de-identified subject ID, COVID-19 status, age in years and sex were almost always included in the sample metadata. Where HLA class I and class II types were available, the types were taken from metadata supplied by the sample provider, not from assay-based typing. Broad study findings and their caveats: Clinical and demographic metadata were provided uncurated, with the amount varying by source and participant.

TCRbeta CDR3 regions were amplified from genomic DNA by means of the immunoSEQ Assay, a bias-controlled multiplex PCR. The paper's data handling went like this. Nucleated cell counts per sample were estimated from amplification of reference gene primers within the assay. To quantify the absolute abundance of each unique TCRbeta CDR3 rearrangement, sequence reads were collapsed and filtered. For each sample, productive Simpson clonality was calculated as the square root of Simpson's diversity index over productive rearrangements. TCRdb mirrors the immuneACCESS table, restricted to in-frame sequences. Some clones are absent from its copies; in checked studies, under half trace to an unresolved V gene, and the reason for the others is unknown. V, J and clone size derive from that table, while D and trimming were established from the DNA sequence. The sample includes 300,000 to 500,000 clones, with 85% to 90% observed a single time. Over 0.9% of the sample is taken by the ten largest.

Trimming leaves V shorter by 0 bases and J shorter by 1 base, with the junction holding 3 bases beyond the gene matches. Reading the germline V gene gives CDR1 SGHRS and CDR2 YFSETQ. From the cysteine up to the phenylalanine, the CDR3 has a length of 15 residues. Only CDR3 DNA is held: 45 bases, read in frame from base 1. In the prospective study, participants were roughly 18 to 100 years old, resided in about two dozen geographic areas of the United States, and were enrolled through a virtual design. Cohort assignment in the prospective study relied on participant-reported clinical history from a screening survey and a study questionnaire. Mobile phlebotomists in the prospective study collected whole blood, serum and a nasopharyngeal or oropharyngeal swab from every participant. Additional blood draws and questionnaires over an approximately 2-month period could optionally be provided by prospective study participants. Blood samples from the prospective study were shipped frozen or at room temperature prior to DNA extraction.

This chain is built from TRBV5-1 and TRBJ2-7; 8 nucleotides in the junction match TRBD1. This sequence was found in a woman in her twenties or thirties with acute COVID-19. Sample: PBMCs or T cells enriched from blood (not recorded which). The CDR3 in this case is CASSLATGGSYEQYF. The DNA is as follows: TGCGCCAGCAGCTTGGCCACAGGGGGATCCTACGAGCAGTACTTC.